This TCR beta chain came from a study of blood T cell repertoires in COVID-19. Study-level background: COVID-19 samples, acute and convalescent, were from the United States, Italy and Spain.

Participants had their cohort set by participant-reported clinical history. CDR1 and CDR2 from the germline V gene are LGHDT and YNNKEL (reference sequence). Trimming removed 4 bases from V and 7 bases from J; junction bases left unmatched: 5. This CDR3 is built from 14 residues. Here immunoSEQ multiplex PCR was the method, and the copy in TCRdb shows in-frame clones only, minus some. The sample has 150,000 or so clones, 60% to 80% seen once. Sequencing was done on a sample of PBMCs or T cells enriched from blood (not recorded which). The chain is built from TRBV3-1 (or the pseudogene TRBV3-2) and TRBJ2-1; 9 bases are shared with TRBD1. The sequence was obtained from a woman aged 45-65 years who had recovered from COVID-19. CDR3 nucleotide sequence: TGTGCCAGCAGCCTCGGACAGGGGAAGAATGAGCAGTTCTTC. Amino acid sequence: CASSLGQGKNEQFF.